Given below is one T cell receptor (beta chain) in context. The sample is drawn from a study of identifying expanded T cells in peripheral blood. Sequencing used immunoSEQ multiplex PCR; TCRdb keeps in-frame clones, though not all of them. This table holds roughly 82,000 clones, 84% found once. V dropped 0 bases and J dropped 4 bases, with 8 bases sitting between them. The CDR3 is 13 residues long. Germline lookup yields CDR1 GTSNPN and CDR2 SVGIG (reference sequence). V gene TRBV30 combines with J gene TRBJ2-3; D call uncertain. Specimen: blood. The sequence was obtained from a person aged 18-69 years in good health. CDR3 residues: CAWSVGRSDTQYF. The CDR3 DNA sequence: TGTGCCTGGAGTGTAGGCCGATCAGATACGCAGTATTTT.